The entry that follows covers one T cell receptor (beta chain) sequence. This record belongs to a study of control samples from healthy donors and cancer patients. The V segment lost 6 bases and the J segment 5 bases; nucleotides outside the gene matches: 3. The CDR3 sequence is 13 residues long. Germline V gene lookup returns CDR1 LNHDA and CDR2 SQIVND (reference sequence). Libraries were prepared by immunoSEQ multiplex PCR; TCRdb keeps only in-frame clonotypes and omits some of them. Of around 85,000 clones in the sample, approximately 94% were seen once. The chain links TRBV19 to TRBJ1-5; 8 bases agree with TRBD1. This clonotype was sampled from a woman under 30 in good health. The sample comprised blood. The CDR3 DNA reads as TGTGCCAGTAGGCAGGGGGCATATCAGCCCCAGCATTTT. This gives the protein CASRQGAYQPQHF.